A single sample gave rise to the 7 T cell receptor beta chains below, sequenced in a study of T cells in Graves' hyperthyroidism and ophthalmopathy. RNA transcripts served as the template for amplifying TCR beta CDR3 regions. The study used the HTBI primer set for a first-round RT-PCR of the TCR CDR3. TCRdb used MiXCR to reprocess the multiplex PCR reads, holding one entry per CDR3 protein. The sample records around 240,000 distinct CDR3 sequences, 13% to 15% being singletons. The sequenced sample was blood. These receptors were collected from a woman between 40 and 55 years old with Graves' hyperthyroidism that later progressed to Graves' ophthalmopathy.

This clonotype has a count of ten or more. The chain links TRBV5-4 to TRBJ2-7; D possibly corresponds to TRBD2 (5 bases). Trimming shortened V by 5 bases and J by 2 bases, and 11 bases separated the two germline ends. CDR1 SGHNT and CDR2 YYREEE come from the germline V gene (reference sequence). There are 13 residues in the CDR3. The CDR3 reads CASRSLGAYEQYF. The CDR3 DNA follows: TGTGCCAGCAGGTCCCTCGGGGCCTACGAGCAGTACTTC.

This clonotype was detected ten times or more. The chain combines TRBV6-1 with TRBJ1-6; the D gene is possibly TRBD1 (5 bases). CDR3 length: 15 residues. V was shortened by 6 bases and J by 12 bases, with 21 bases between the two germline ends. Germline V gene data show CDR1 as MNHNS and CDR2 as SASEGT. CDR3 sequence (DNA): TGTGCCAGCAGCTCGGGGCAGGGTTTCATCTTACCCCTCCACTTT. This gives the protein CASSSGQGFILPLHF.

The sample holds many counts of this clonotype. CDR3 bases: TGCGCCAGCAGCACAGGGGGAGTATCTAATGAAAAACTGTTTTTT. Translating it yields CASSTGGVSNEKLFF. The J gene is TRBJ1-4, the V gene TRBV5-1; TRBD1 matches at 8 bases. J was trimmed by 3 bases and V by 4 bases; bases with no gene match: 5. This CDR3 contains 15 residues. Germline V gene data show CDR1 as SGHRS and CDR2 as YFSETQ.

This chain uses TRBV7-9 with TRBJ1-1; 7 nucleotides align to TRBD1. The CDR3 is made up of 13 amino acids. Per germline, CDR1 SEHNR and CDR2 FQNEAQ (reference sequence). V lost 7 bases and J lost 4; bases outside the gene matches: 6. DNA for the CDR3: TGTGCCAGCAAACTGACAGGGCCCACTGAAGCTTTCTTT. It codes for CASKLTGPTEAFF.

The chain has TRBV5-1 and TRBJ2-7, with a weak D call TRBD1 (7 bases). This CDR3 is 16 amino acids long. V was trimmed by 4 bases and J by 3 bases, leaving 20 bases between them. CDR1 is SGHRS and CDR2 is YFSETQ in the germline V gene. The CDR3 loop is CASSPSTGMGLYEQYF. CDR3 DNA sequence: TGCGCCAGCAGCCCCTCGACAGGGATGGGACTCTACGAGCAGTACTTC.

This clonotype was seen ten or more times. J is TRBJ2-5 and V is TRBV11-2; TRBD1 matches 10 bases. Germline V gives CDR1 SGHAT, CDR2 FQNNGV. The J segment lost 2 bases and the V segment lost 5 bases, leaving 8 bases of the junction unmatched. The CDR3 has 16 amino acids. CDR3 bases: TGTGCCAGCAGCCTAAGTCCGGGACAGGGGCAAGAGACCCAGTACTTC. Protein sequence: CASSLSPGQGQETQYF.

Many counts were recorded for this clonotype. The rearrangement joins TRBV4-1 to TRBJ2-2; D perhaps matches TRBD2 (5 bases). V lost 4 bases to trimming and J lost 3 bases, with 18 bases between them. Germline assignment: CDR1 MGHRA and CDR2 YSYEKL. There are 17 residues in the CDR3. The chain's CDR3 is CASSRTVAKVDTGELFF. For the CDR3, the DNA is TGCGCCAGCAGCCGCACGGTAGCGAAAGTCGACACCGGGGAGCTGTTTTTT.